These 18 T cell receptor beta chains were sequenced from one sample in a study of radiation and T cells in renal cell carcinoma. As to time point: baseline pretreatment blood. As to treatment: 15 Gy SBRT to primary tumor, nephrectomy 4 weeks later. Libraries were prepared by immunoSEQ multiplex PCR; TCRdb keeps only in-frame clonotypes and omits some of them. The sample records approximately 120,000 clones, around 80% being singletons. The material was blood, obtained from a patient whose treatment included radiotherapy and nephrectomy. The source of these receptors is a woman aged 60 to 75 with renal cell carcinoma.

This chain joins TRBV9 and TRBJ1-3; 9 positions match TRBD1. Per germline, CDR1 SGDLS and CDR2 YYNGEE. The CDR3 runs 17 residues. With V trimmed by 0 bases and J by 6 bases, 10 bases remained unmatched. In DNA, the CDR3 is TGTGCCAGCAGCGTAGAGCGGGGTGGACAGGGGACAAACACCATATATTTT. Translation gives CASSVERGGQGTNTIYF.

This clone was counted between two and nine times. The chain recombines TRBV27 with TRBJ1-2, with D unresolved. There are 14 residues in the CDR3. From germline, CDR1 is MNHEY and CDR2 SMNVEV (reference sequence). Deletions cut 6 bases from V and 8 bases from J, with 19 bases between. DNA for the CDR3: TGTGCCAGCAGAAGATCGGGTCCTCCAGAAGGCTACACCTTC. This encodes CASRRSGPPEGYTF.

The chain couples TRBV7-9 to TRBJ2-3; the D gene is possibly TRBD2 (6 bases). The CDR3 runs to 14 residues. Germline assignment: CDR1 SEHNR and CDR2 FQNEAQ (reference sequence). V lost 5 bases and J lost 5, with 14 bases in between. DNA for the CDR3: TGTGCCAGCAGCCCCCGAGTGGGACTAGATACGCAGTATTTT. It translates to CASSPRVGLDTQYF. Variable domain in full (rest from reference TRBV7-9 and TRBJ2-3): DTGVSQNPRHKITKRGQNVTFRCDPISEHNRLYWYRQTLGQGPEFLTYFQNEAQLEKSRLLSDRFSAERPKGSFSTLEIQRTEQGDSAMYLCASSPRVGLDTQYFGPGTRLTVL.

The chain is built from TRBV7-2 and TRBJ1-6; D is unresolved. Germline V CDR1 and CDR2: SGHTA, FQGNSA. Between the trimmed V and J ends, which lost 3 bases and 0 bases, there was a span of 9 bases. The CDR3 is 16 amino acids. The CDR3 DNA is TGTGCCAGCAGCTTTGGCGGGAGCTCCTATAATTCACCCCTCCACTTT. This encodes CASSFGGSSYNSPLHF.

This clone showed up just a few times. The chain combines TRBV4-2 with TRBJ2-6; D possibly corresponds to TRBD2 (5 bases). Trimming took 0 bases from V and 3 from J, leaving 6 bases between them. CDR1 and CDR2 from the germline V gene are LGHNA and YNFKEQ. The CDR3 is 15 amino acids. Written as DNA, the CDR3 is TGTGCCAGCAGCCAAGATGCGGGTGGGGCCAACGTCCTGACTTTC. This sequence encodes CASSQDAGGANVLTF.

This clone has just a few counts. The chain employs TRBV2 and TRBJ2-1, with TRBD2 matching 8 bases. CDR3 size: 14 residues. V shed 6 bases and J 10 bases; nucleotides not matched to a gene: 11. The V gene's germline CDR1 is SNHLY and CDR2 FYNNEI. The CDR3 region is CASRGTRLVGEQFF. CDR3 coding DNA: TGTGCCAGCAGGGGGACTAGGTTAGTCGGGGAGCAGTTCTTC. Variable domain in full (rest from reference TRBV2 and TRBJ2-1): EPEVTQTPSHQVTQMGQEVILRCVPISNHLYFYWYRQILGQKVEFLVSFYNNEISEKSEIFDDQFSVERPDGSNFTLKIRSTKLEDSAMYFCASRGTRLVGEQFFGPGTRLTVL.

V gene TRBV7-2 combines with J gene TRBJ1-4; 8 positions agree with TRBD1. Germline V gene lookup returns CDR1 SGHTA and CDR2 FQGNSA. With V trimmed by 5 bases and J by 4 bases, 15 bases remained unmatched. The CDR3 length is 18 residues. The chain's CDR3 is CASSLGRRAGQVNEKLFF. CDR3 DNA sequence: TGTGCCAGCAGCCTAGGACGCCGTGCGGGACAGGTTAATGAAAAACTGTTTTTT.

The chain employs TRBV9 and TRBJ2-1; 11 nucleotides agree with TRBD2. Germline lookup yields CDR1 SGDLS and CDR2 YYNGEE. The CDR3 is made up of 16 amino acids. V lost 2 bases to trimming and J lost 6 bases; unmatched junction nucleotides: 7. The CDR3 spells CASSVAGTSGINEQFF. In nucleotides, the CDR3 is TGTGCCAGCAGCGTCGCCGGGACTAGCGGTATCAATGAGCAGTTCTTC.

V usage is TRBV28 and J usage is TRBJ1-2; D remains unclear. The CDR3 is 14 residues long. Looked up from germline, CDR1 is MDHEN and CDR2 is SYDVKM. V lost 5 bases to trimming and J lost 8 bases, with 18 bases between them. Written as DNA, the CDR3 is TGTGCCAGCAGTCCAGTCGTCAGGATAAAGGGCTACACCTTC. The encoded protein is CASSPVVRIKGYTF.

The chain links TRBV5-6 to TRBJ1-1; 8 bases match TRBD1. The CDR3 runs to 15 residues. Germline-derived CDR1 and CDR2 are SGHDT and YYEEEE. The V and J ends lost 0 bases and 3 bases, in that order; junction bases with no gene match: 4. CDR3 sequence reads: CASSLATGVDTEAFF. CDR3 nucleotides: TGTGCCAGCAGCTTGGCGACAGGGGTGGACACTGAAGCTTTCTTT.

The chain carries TRBV5-6 and TRBJ1-1, with 7 bases identical to TRBD1. V lost 0 bases and J lost 10; bases outside the gene matches: 0. CDR1 and CDR2 from the germline V gene are SGHDT and YYEEEE. The CDR3 is 11 residues long. The CDR3 bases are TGTGCCAGCAGCTTGGGACAGGGAGCTTTCTTT. Protein: CASSLGQGAFF.

This clone was detected only a few times. The chain uses TRBV6-5 and TRBJ2-1; D is unclear. V was clipped by 0 bases and J by 9 bases, with 9 bases between them. The CDR3 runs 13 residues. The germline V gene encodes CDR1 MNHEY and CDR2 SVGAGI. CDR3 nucleotide sequence: TGTGCCAGCAGTTACTCGGAATGGGCTGAGCAGTTCTTC. Encoded protein: CASSYSEWAEQFF.

The CDR3 bases are TGTGCCAGTAGTCCGGGAAACACCATATATTTT. Translation: CASSPGNTIYF. This chain connects TRBV19 to TRBJ1-3; D not resolved. Per germline, CDR1 LNHDA and CDR2 SQIVND (reference sequence). The CDR3 covers 11 residues. V was cut by 5 bases and J by 4 bases, with 3 bases left in between.

The J gene is TRBJ2-1, the V gene TRBV28; 7 bases line up with TRBD2. The CDR3 length is 16 residues. The J segment lost 0 bases and the V segment lost 6 bases, leaving 8 bases of the junction unmatched. The germline CDR1 and CDR2 sequences are MDHEN and SYDVKM. As DNA, the CDR3 is TGTGCCAGCAGCTCGAGCGGGGTTAGCTCCTACAATGAGCAGTTCTTC. It translates to CASSSSGVSSYNEQFF.

In nucleotides, the CDR3 is TGTGCCAGCAGCTTAGGGGGGGGCTGGAGGACAGATACGCAGTATTTT. Protein: CASSLGGGWRTDTQYF. The gene calls are TRBV11-2 and TRBJ2-3; a weak D match, TRBD2 (7 bases). The CDR3 is 16 residues long. The germline V gene encodes CDR1 SGHAT and CDR2 FQNNGV. Trimming pared 1 base from V and 3 bases from J, leaving 14 bases between.

This clone was picked up one time. The chain couples TRBV5-6 to TRBJ2-1; 7 positions match TRBD2. The germline V gene has CDR1 SGHDT and CDR2 YYEEEE. V lost 0 bases and J lost 2; bases outside the gene matches: 8. CDR3 length equals 17 residues. The CDR3 loop reads CASSLVAGLETYNEQFF. In DNA form, the CDR3 reads TGTGCCAGCAGCTTGGTGGCCGGACTAGAAACCTACAATGAGCAGTTCTTC. The variable domain in full, with the rest retrieved from reference TRBV5-6 and TRBJ2-1, is DAGVTQSPTHLIKTRGQQVTLRCSPKSGHDTVSWYQQALGQGPQFIFQYYEEEERQRGNFPDRFSGHQFPNYSSELNVNALLLGDSALYLCASSLVAGLETYNEQFFGPGTRLTVL.

The genes are TRBV9 and TRBJ1-1; tentatively, D is TRBD1 (5 bases). Germline CDR1 SGDLS, CDR2 YYNGEE. The germline V and J ends were trimmed by 4 bases and 3 bases, with 10 bases remaining between them. This CDR3 has 13 residues. CDR3 nucleotides: TGTGCCAGCAGCCAAGTACAGGACACTGAAGCTTTCTTT. This translates into CASSQVQDTEAFF.

The gene calls are TRBV2 and TRBJ2-1, with unresolved D. The V gene lost 4 bases and the J gene lost 0 bases, with 13 bases spanning the gap. This CDR3 has 16 residues. CDR1 is SNHLY, CDR2 FYNNEI, per germline. The CDR3: CASSGRASISYNEQFF. As DNA, the CDR3 is TGTGCCAGCAGTGGAAGAGCAAGTATCTCCTACAATGAGCAGTTCTTC.